This T cell receptor beta chain was profiled in a study of T cell responses to AZD1222 COVID-19 vaccine. Study in general: Second doses were pooled across both intervals (about 4 or about 12 weeks).

Points on this clone: Its antigen is not known.

Method: immunoSEQ multiplex PCR; TCRdb's copy keeps in-frame clones and lacks some. The profile shows about 84,000 clones, 75% to 90% of them singletons. Findings and caveats of the study: Seropositive status at baseline applied to only a handful of AZD1222 recipients. Most donors were white British, females outnumbered males, and clonal diversity was possibly underestimated.

The CDR3 spans 13 residues. The V end was cut by 4 bases, the J end by 6 bases, with 12 bases between. Germline CDR1 reads WSHSY; CDR2 reads SAAADI. The genes are TRBV10-2 and TRBJ1-2; the D gene is possibly TRBD1 (5 bases). The source material was peripheral blood, sampled on day 0 of AZD1222 vaccination. The source is an adult in good health. In nucleotides, the CDR3 is TGCGCCAGCAGTGGCAGGCAGGGAGATGGCTACACCTTC. Translation gives CASSGRQGDGYTF.